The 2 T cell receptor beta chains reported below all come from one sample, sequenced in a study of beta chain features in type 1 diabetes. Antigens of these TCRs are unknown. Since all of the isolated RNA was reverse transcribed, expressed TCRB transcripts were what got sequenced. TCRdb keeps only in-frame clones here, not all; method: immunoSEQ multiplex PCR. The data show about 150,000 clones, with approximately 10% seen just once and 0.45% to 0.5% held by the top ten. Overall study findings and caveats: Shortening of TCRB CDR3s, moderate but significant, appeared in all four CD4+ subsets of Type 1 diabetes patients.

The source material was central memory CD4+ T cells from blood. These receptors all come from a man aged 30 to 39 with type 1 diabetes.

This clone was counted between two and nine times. The CDR3 is CASSTALSRSGNYEQYF. Written as DNA, the CDR3 is TGTGCCAGCAGCACAGCTTTGTCCCGCTCCGGAAACTACGAGCAGTACTTC. The V gene is TRBV5-4, the J gene TRBJ2-7; D uncertain. V lost 4 bases, J lost 3 bases, and 23 bases lay in between. Per germline, CDR1 SGHNT and CDR2 YYREEE (reference sequence). The CDR3 runs 17 residues.

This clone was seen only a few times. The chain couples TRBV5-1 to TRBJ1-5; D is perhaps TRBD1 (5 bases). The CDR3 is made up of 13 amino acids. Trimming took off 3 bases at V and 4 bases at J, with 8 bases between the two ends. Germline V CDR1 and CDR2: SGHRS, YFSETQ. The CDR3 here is CASSWGLNQPQHF. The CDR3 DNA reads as TGCGCCAGCAGCTGGGGCTTAAATCAGCCCCAGCATTTT.